What follows is one TCR beta chain and its context. These data are taken from a study of CXCR3-negative and CXCR3-positive naive CD8 T cells. There are 15 residues in the CDR3. Germline loops: CDR1 SQVTM, CDR2 ANQGSEA. Each TRB cDNA library was prepared by 5' RACE (with UMI labels). Using the 5' RACE reads, TCRdb records one entry per CDR3 protein without DNA. Reported are 90,000 to 95,000 distinct CDR3 sequences; the ten largest clones contain 1.7%. The chain uses TRBV29-1 and TRBJ2-3; TCRdb calls TRBD1, which cannot be checked without DNA. The sequenced material came from naive CXCR3- CD8+ T cells from blood. Described subset: CD45RO-CCR7+CD27+CD95- naive CD8+ T cells lacking CXCR3 (TNR3-). The source is a human donor in good health. Some clones in this sample may be carry-over from other donors' samples. CDR3 protein: CSVWGGEWRTDTQYF.